This TCR beta chain originates from a study of blood T cell repertoires in COVID-19. Study context: Samples taken during acute and convalescent COVID-19 were collected in the United States, Italy and Spain.

Germline values: CDR1 SGHTA, CDR2 FQGNSA. This CDR3 comprises 14 residues. The V gene end was trimmed by 5 bases and the J gene end by 8 bases; junction bases not matched to a gene: 11. Some clones are missing from TCRdb's copy, which holds only in-frame ones; the method was immunoSEQ multiplex PCR. The sample lists tens of thousands of clones, roughly nine tenths occurring once. The rearrangement joins TRBV7-2 to TRBJ1-1; 7 bases align to TRBD1. Sample: peripheral blood. This clonotype was sampled from a woman in her fifties or sixties with active or convalescent COVID-19. The chain's CDR3 is CASSIDRQGREAFF. DNA for the CDR3: TGTGCCAGCAGCATAGACCGACAGGGACGCGAAGCTTTCTTT.